Described below is a single TCR beta chain sequence and its context. Its binding antigen is unknown. The CDR3 goes on 3 residues after the read ends, and that part is filled in from the germline J gene. This entry is derived from a study of T cells in women clearing cervical HPV infection (dated by TCRdb to about 2018). Background on the whole study: Cases were roughly 24 women with histologically confirmed HPV16-related CIN3 or worse, including a couple of invasive cancers. The roughly 25 controls were women who cleared a single incident HPV16 infection within 12 months without developing precancer or cancer. Blood from cases was drawn at the visit where the lesion was first identified, while blood from controls was drawn once the infection was no longer detected. Among cases, blood sampling came a median of approximately 150 days after lesion detection, with an interquartile range of about 80 to 230 days. HLA typing was available for only a few women, so HLA type could not be excluded as a confounder. Nested within Costa Rica's Guanacaste HPV Natural History Study, an exploratory proof-of-principle case-control study compared TCR repertoires across cervical HPV16 outcomes. Cases and controls were matched on year of sample collection and on age within five years. A median age of nearly 35 years was observed in cases versus around 40 in controls, and no significant differences in baseline characteristics were found. In the parent cohort, approximately 9,400 women aged 18 or older were enrolled in Guanacaste, Costa Rica, during about 1992 to 1995 and were followed for roughly seven years. Quality controls consisted of five blinded duplicates per group, for a total of some 60 samples made up of approximately 50 participants and around ten replicates.

Every participant had a single incident cervical HPV16 infection, and women with prevalent HPV16 infections were excluded. Cervical HPV DNA was detected with MY09/MY11 PCR, and genotyping was done by dot-blot hybridization. Fifteen mL of heparinized blood was centrifuged, after which the buffy coat was aliquoted, frozen at -30 degrees C, and then stored at -80 degrees C. QIAGEN kits were used to extract genomic DNA from buffy coat specimens. Taken from cysteine to phenylalanine, the CDR3 has 15 residues. The DNA shown is the part of the CDR3 that was read: 36 bases, in frame from base 1. In the germline V gene, CDR1 corresponds to SGHRS and CDR2 to YFSETQ. V is clipped by 4 bases and J by 4 bases, and the sequence between their germline boundaries is 15 bases long. What the research found in general, with its limitations: Random forest classifiers that combined richness and V gene abundances separated cases from controls with an estimated AUC of less than 0.85. Because the number of T cells per sample was unknown, the richness differences could reflect varying T-cell content rather than repertoire biology. TRBV6-7 relative abundance was lower in cases than in controls (0.11% versus 0.16%; Bonferroni P = 0.0008). Because of the cross-sectional design, the study could not determine whether the associations came before infection or resulted from infection, and neither effector/memory subsets nor HPV-specific T cells were isolated. TCR repertoire richness was significantly higher in CIN3+ cases than in controls across sequencing depths, while evenness did not differ.

TCR beta CDR3 regions were amplified by multiplex PCR using the immunoSEQ assay from an average of 1200 ng genomic DNA per sample. The assay corrected primer bias using a complete synthetic TCR repertoire to establish an amplification baseline. The amplicons were sequenced on the Illumina platform. Per the original workflow: Sequences were error-corrected by clustering with frequency ratios and a modified nearest-neighbor algorithm and were then analyzed in the immunoSEQ Analyzer with IMGT gene definitions. TCR richness and evenness were averaged over 20 rarefaction repeats at each rarefaction depth, excluding samples with fewer sequences than the depth. V, D and J gene relative abundances were compared between groups with Wilcoxon rank sum tests, applying FDR correction. In the blinded duplicates, the intraclass correlation was 90% to 96% for TCR richness and averaged 76.4% across 66 gene segments. TCRdb mirrors the immuneACCESS table, restricted to in-frame sequences. Some clones are absent from its copies; in checked studies, under half trace to an unresolved V gene, and the reason for the others is unknown. V, J and clone size are taken as reported in that table, and D and trimming were inferred from the DNA itself. The sample table on file contains around 31,000 clones. The ten top clones hold more than 3.5% of the sample.

The sequencing input was blood buffy coat. The sequence derives from a woman between 18 and 70 years old with a cervical HPV16 infection that either progressed to CIN3+ or cleared (not recorded which). This receptor chain uses TRBV5-1 and TRBJ2-1; the D region possibly corresponds to TRBD1 (7 bases align). The CDR3 in this case is CASSLTGDLYNEQFF. CDR3 DNA (partial): TGCGCCAGCAGCCTCACAGGGGACTTATACAATGAG.